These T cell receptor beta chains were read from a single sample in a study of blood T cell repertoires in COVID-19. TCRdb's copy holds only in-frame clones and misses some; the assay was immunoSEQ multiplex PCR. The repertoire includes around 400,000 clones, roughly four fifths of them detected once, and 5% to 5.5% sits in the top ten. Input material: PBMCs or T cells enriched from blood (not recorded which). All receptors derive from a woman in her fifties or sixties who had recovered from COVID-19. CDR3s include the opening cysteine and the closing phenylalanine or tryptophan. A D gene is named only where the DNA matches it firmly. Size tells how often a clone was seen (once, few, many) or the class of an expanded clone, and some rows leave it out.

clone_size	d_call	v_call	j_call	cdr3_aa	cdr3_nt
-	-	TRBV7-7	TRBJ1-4	CASSLGGGSGEKLFF	TGTGCTAGCAGCTTAGGAGGAGGGAGTGGTGAAAAACTGTTTTTT
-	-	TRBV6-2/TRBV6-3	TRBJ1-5	CASSYDRGYQPQHF	TGTGCCAGCAGTTACGACAGAGGATATCAGCCCCAGCATTTT
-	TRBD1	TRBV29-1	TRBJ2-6	CSVARDRVPGANVLTF	TGCAGCGTTGCCCGGGACAGGGTCCCTGGGGCCAACGTCCTGACTTTC
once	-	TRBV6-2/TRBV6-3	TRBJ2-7	CASSSTVDEQYF	TGTGCCAGCAGCTCAACAGTGGACGAGCAGTACTTC
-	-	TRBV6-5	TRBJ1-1	CASSYHGGPMNTEAFF	TGTGCCAGCAGTTACCACGGGGGGCCTATGAACACTGAAGCTTTCTTT
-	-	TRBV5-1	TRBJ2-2	CASSLASLPGASGELFF	TGCGCCAGCAGCTTGGCGTCGTTACCAGGGGCGTCCGGGGAGCTGTTTTTT
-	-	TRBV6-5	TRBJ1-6	CASSFLTDPSPLHF	TGTGCCAGCAGTTTCCTGACAGATCCCTCACCCCTCCACTTT
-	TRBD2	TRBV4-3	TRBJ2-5	CASSQDLAGEETQYF	TGCGCCAGCAGCCAAGATCTAGCGGGGGAAGAGACCCAGTACTTC
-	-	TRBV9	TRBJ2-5	CASGEETQYF	TGTGCCAGCGGAGAAGAGACCCAGTACTTC
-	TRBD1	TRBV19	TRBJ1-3	CASLGAGGAGNTIYF	TGTGCCAGTTTAGGGGCAGGGGGCGCCGGAAACACCATATATTTT
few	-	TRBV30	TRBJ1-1	CAWRPQGGSTEAFF	TGTGCCTGGAGGCCGCAGGGAGGAAGCACTGAAGCTTTCTTT
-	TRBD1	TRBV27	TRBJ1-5	CASRKTGDNQPQHF	TGTGCCAGCAGGAAGACAGGGGATAATCAGCCCCAGCATTTT
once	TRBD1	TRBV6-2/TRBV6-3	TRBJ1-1	CASSSSRTGVPEAFF	TGTGCCAGCAGTTCATCCCGGACAGGGGTTCCTGAAGCTTTCTTT
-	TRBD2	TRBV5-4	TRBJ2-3	CASSLFFALAENSSTDTQYF	TGTGCCAGCAGCTTGTTTTTCGCCCTAGCGGAAAATAGCAGCACAGATACGCAGTATTTT
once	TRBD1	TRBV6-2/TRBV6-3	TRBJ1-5	CASSYRDRGLGPQHF	TGTGCCAGCAGTTACCGGGACAGGGGACTTGGGCCCCAGCATTTT
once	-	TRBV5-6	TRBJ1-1	CASSPIRGGTEAFF	TGTGCCAGCAGCCCGATTAGGGGGGGCACTGAAGCTTTCTTT
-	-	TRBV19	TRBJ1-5	CASSIYGGNGQPQHF	TGTGCCAGTAGTATATACGGGGGAAATGGACAGCCCCAGCATTTT
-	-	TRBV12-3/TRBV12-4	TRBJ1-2	CASIYGLEGILAF	TGTGCCAGCATCTATGGTTTGGAGGGGATTTTGGCCTTC
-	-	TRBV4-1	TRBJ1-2	CASSQDTYYGYTF	TGCGCCAGCAGCCAAGACACTTACTATGGCTACACCTTC
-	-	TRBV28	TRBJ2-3	CASSLPLGGLTDTQYF	TGTGCCAGCAGTCTTCCTCTCGGGGGTTTAACAGATACGCAGTATTTT
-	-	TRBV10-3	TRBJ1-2	CAISGQTYGYTF	TGTGCCATCAGCGGACAGACCTATGGCTACACCTTC
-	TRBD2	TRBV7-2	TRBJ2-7	CASSGGGAHEQYF	TGTGCCAGCAGCGGCGGGGGGGCCCACGAGCAGTACTTC
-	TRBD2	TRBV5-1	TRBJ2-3	CASSSVVLAGLTDTQYF	TGCGCCAGCAGCTCAGTCGTACTAGCGGGACTCACAGATACGCAGTATTTT
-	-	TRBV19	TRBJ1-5	CASIGQGRGQPQHF	TGTGCCAGTATTGGTCAGGGTAGGGGTCAGCCCCAGCATTTT
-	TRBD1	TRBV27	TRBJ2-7	CASSRTGTYEQYF	TGTGCCAGCAGTCGGACAGGGACCTACGAGCAGTACTTC
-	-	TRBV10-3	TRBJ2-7	CAISPSTTYEQYF	TGTGCCATCAGTCCTAGCACGACCTACGAGCAGTACTTC